This is a list of T cell receptor beta chains from one sample in a study of T cell clonotyping in hematopoietic cell transplantation. Produced via immunoSEQ multiplex PCR; TCRdb's table is partial and in-frame only. The sample shows several thousand clones, less than 35% of them seen only once. Sample: peripheral blood mononuclear cells, taken before stem cell transplant. These receptors were collected from a man between 45 and 60 years old with myelofibrosis. Some clones in this sample may be carry-over from other donors' samples. The CDR3 runs from the conserved cysteine through the conserved F or W. Each record gives: D gene, J gene, V gene, clone size, CDR3 DNA, CDR3 protein. A D gene is named only where the DNA matches it firmly. Clone size is given for some rows only: seen once, a few or many times, or a class if the clone is expanded.

D: NA
J: TRBJ1-2
V: TRBV25-1
size: few
DNA: TGTGCCAGCGGACCTCTAGGGGGTGTGGACTATGGCTACACCTTC
CDR3: CASGPLGGVDYGYTF

D: TRBD1
J: TRBJ2-7
V: TRBV29-1
size: few
DNA: TGCAGCGTTATTCGGGGACAGGGGACCTACGAGCAGTACTTC
CDR3: CSVIRGQGTYEQYF

D: TRBD1
J: TRBJ2-5
V: TRBV10-3
size: few
DNA: TGTGCCATCAGTGAGCTACCCGGGACAGGGGGCGGAAAGGAGACCCAGTACTTC
CDR3: CAISELPGTGGGKETQYF

D: NA
J: TRBJ1-2
V: TRBV5-6
size: NA
DNA: TGTGCCAGCAGCCCAGTTAGATTCACTAACTATGGCTACACCTTC
CDR3: CASSPVRFTNYGYTF

D: TRBD1
J: TRBJ2-7
V: TRBV15
size: NA
DNA: TGTGCCACCAGCAGAGGTCAGGGGGCTAGAGAGCAGTACTTC
CDR3: CATSRGQGAREQYF

D: NA
J: TRBJ1-6
V: TRBV6-1
size: NA
DNA: TGTGCCGGCAGTGAAGACAGGAGCTCCTATAATTCACCCCTCCACTTT
CDR3: CAGSEDRSSYNSPLHF

D: TRBD1
J: TRBJ2-7
V: TRBV19
size: large
DNA: TGTGCCAGTAGTATAGATTTCCAGGGGGCGCAGTACTTC
CDR3: CASSIDFQGAQYF

D: NA
J: TRBJ1-1
V: TRBV29-1
size: NA
DNA: TGCAGCGTAAATGCAAACAAGGAAGCTTTCTTT
CDR3: CSVNANKEAFF

D: NA
J: TRBJ1-1
V: TRBV28
size: few
DNA: TGTGCCATCGCATCCCTGGCAGGGGTGGACACTGAAGCTTTCTTT
CDR3: CAIASLAGVDTEAFF

D: TRBD1
J: TRBJ2-7
V: TRBV5-6
size: few
DNA: TGTGCCAGCAGCCCTGCGACAGGGCCCTACCCCCTATACGAGCAGTACTTC
CDR3: CASSPATGPYPLYEQYF

D: NA
J: TRBJ1-1
V: TRBV30
size: few
DNA: TGTGCCTGGAGTGAGAGACATGAAGCTTTCTTT
CDR3: CAWSERHEAFF

D: TRBD1
J: TRBJ1-2
V: TRBV30
size: NA
DNA: TGTGCCTTCCACCGGGACAGGCCTTTCGGCTACACCTTC
CDR3: CAFHRDRPFGYTF

D: TRBD1
J: TRBJ2-2
V: TRBV30
size: NA
DNA: TGTGCCTGGAGCGAGGGACAGGGGGTCGGGGAGCTGTTTTTT
CDR3: CAWSEGQGVGELFF

D: NA
J: TRBJ2-5
V: TRBV14
size: few
DNA: TGTGCCAGCAGTCCTCGGGGGTTGGAAGAGACCCAGTACTTC
CDR3: CASSPRGLEETQYF

D: NA
J: TRBJ1-2
V: TRBV19
size: few
DNA: TGTGCCAGTAGTCCCCCTCGTCACCTCTATGGCTACACCTTC
CDR3: CASSPPRHLYGYTF

D: NA
J: TRBJ1-1
V: TRBV30
size: few
DNA: TGTGCCTGGGGGGACGGAGCGCAAGCTTTCTTT
CDR3: CAWGDGAQAFF

D: NA
J: TRBJ1-1
V: TRBV6-5
size: NA
DNA: TGTGCCAGCAGTTACTCGATAGGGCCGGGGGAAGCTTTCTTT
CDR3: CASSYSIGPGEAFF

D: NA
J: TRBJ2-7
V: TRBV6-6
size: NA
DNA: TGTGCCAGCAGTTACGGGCAGTCCTACGAGCAGTACTTC
CDR3: CASSYGQSYEQYF

D: NA
J: TRBJ1-2
V: TRBV7-2
size: few
DNA: TGTGCCAGCAGCTTAGCCAGGGACTATGGCTACACCTTC
CDR3: CASSLARDYGYTF

D: NA
J: TRBJ1-2
V: TRBV30
size: NA
DNA: TGTGCCTGGAGTATACAGAGCGGTGGCTACACCTTC
CDR3: CAWSIQSGGYTF

D: NA
J: TRBJ2-7
V: TRBV28
size: NA
DNA: TGTGCCAGCACCACCGGGGGCCGACAGGGCTACGAGCAGTACTTC
CDR3: CASTTGGRQGYEQYF

D: TRBD2
J: TRBJ2-6
V: TRBV30
size: NA
DNA: TGTGCCTGGAGTGTGGGAGGGAACGGGGCCAACGTCCTGACTTTC
CDR3: CAWSVGGNGANVLTF

D: TRBD1
J: TRBJ2-1
V: TRBV29-1
size: NA
DNA: TGCAGCGTTCGGGACAGGGGGGACAATGAGCAGCTCTTC
CDR3: CSVRDRGDNEQLF

D: NA
J: TRBJ1-5
V: TRBV29-1
size: NA
DNA: TGCAGCGTTAGACAGGATAGCAATCAGCCCCAGCATTTT
CDR3: CSVRQDSNQPQHF

D: NA
J: TRBJ1-2
V: TRBV29-1
size: NA
DNA: TGCAGCGTTGTACAGGCGGGAAGGGGCTACACCTTC
CDR3: CSVVQAGRGYTF

D: NA
J: TRBJ2-2
V: TRBV30
size: few
DNA: TGTGCCTGGAGCCGGGGGGCCTTTAACAGGGAGCTGTTTTTT
CDR3: CAWSRGAFNRELFF

D: NA
J: TRBJ1-1
V: TRBV2
size: NA
DNA: TGTGCCAGCAGTGAAGTCTTGGGAATGAACACTGAAGCTTTCTTT
CDR3: CASSEVLGMNTEAFF

D: NA
J: TRBJ1-3
V: TRBV5-6
size: NA
DNA: TGTGCCAGCCGTAAACAGAGCTCTGGAAACACCATATATTTT
CDR3: CASRKQSSGNTIYF

D: TRBD1
J: TRBJ2-5
V: TRBV25-1
size: NA
DNA: TGTGCCAGCAGTAGGGCCACAGGGGGCGGTGAGACCCAGTACTTC
CDR3: CASSRATGGGETQYF

D: NA
J: TRBJ1-5
V: TRBV29-1
size: once
DNA: TGCAGCGTTAGTGGGGTGAATCAGCCCCAGCATTTT
CDR3: CSVSGVNQPQHF

D: NA
J: TRBJ2-2
V: TRBV5-6
size: few
DNA: TGTGCCAGCAGCTTCCATCTTAACACCGGGGAGCTGTTTTTT
CDR3: CASSFHLNTGELFF

D: NA
J: TRBJ2-5
V: TRBV6-5
size: NA
DNA: TGTGCCACCAAAAGGGAGGCCCAGTACTTC
CDR3: CATKREAQYF

D: NA
J: TRBJ1-2
V: TRBV29-1
size: few
DNA: TGCAGCGTTCTTAAGGATGGCTACACCTTC
CDR3: CSVLKDGYTF

D: NA
J: TRBJ1-1
V: TRBV5-6
size: NA
DNA: TGTGCCAGCAGGAGAGGGACTGAAGCTTTCTTT
CDR3: CASRRGTEAFF

D: NA
J: TRBJ2-7
V: TRBV9
size: NA
DNA: TGTGCCAGCAGCGCGGAAGGTACGGGGTCCTACGAGCAGTACTTC
CDR3: CASSAEGTGSYEQYF

D: TRBD1
J: TRBJ1-6
V: TRBV30
size: few
DNA: TGTGCCTGGCACCTGGGACAGTTTAATTCACCCCTCCACTTT
CDR3: CAWHLGQFNSPLHF

D: NA
J: TRBJ2-7
V: TRBV5-6
size: NA
DNA: TGTGCCAGCAGCGGGGGGGAGGGGGAACCCTACGAGCAGTACTTC
CDR3: CASSGGEGEPYEQYF

D: TRBD1
J: TRBJ2-7
V: TRBV25-1
size: few
DNA: TGTGCCAGCAGTGACCGGACAGGGCTTGAGCAGTACTTC
CDR3: CASSDRTGLEQYF

D: TRBD2
J: TRBJ2-5
V: TRBV6-5
size: NA
DNA: TGTGCCAGCAGGAGTTTAGCGGGGGGGCGGGAGACCCAGTACTTC
CDR3: CASRSLAGGRETQYF

D: NA
J: TRBJ2-2
V: TRBV30
size: NA
DNA: TGTGCCTGGAGGGACCACAGGGAGTGGGACACCGGGGAGCTGTTTTTT
CDR3: CAWRDHREWDTGELFF

D: TRBD1
J: TRBJ1-6
V: TRBV13
size: NA
DNA: TGTGCCAGCAGCTCGACAGGGTATAATTCACCCCTCCACTTT
CDR3: CASSSTGYNSPLHF

D: NA
J: TRBJ2-1
V: TRBV30
size: few
DNA: TGTGCCTGGAGTGTACCCCCCAATGAGCAGTTCTTC
CDR3: CAWSVPPNEQFF

D: NA
J: TRBJ1-1
V: TRBV30
size: NA
DNA: TGTGCCTGGAGAGTAAGAGTGAACACTGAAGCTTTCTTT
CDR3: CAWRVRVNTEAFF

D: NA
J: TRBJ2-5
V: TRBV30
size: few
DNA: TGTGCCTGGAGTTTGGGGGAAGTAGAGACCCAGTACTTC
CDR3: CAWSLGEVETQYF

D: NA
J: TRBJ1-2
V: TRBV19
size: few
DNA: TGTGCCAGTAGTATAGTGCCAGACGGCTACACCTTC
CDR3: CASSIVPDGYTF

D: NA
J: TRBJ1-2
V: TRBV6-5
size: large
DNA: TGTGCCAGCAGTTACGCAGGGGCGGTCTACACCTTC
CDR3: CASSYAGAVYTF

D: TRBD1
J: TRBJ2-5
V: TRBV5-6
size: NA
DNA: TGTGCCAGCAGCCTGGGAGTGGGGACAGGGGGGGAGACCCAGTACTTC
CDR3: CASSLGVGTGGETQYF

D: TRBD1
J: TRBJ2-7
V: TRBV25-1
size: NA
DNA: TGTGCCACCTCACCGGGACAGGGGACCTACGAGCAGTACTTC
CDR3: CATSPGQGTYEQYF

D: NA
J: TRBJ1-6
V: TRBV6-1
size: NA
DNA: TGTGCCAGCAGTGACAGGGATGGTTCACCCCTCCACTTT
CDR3: CASSDRDGSPLHF

D: NA
J: TRBJ2-1
V: TRBV5-4
size: few
DNA: TGTGCCAGCAGCCTTAGCGTAAACTCCTACAATGAGCAGTTCTTC
CDR3: CASSLSVNSYNEQFF

D: NA
J: TRBJ1-2
V: TRBV30
size: NA
DNA: TGTGCCTATTCTGGCCAAAGCAAACATGGCTACACCTTC
CDR3: CAYSGQSKHGYTF

D: NA
J: TRBJ1-2
V: TRBV25-1
size: NA
DNA: TGTGCCAGCAGGGGGGACTATGGCTACACCTTC
CDR3: CASRGDYGYTF

D: NA
J: TRBJ1-2
V: TRBV4-3
size: NA
DNA: TGCGCCAGCAGCCAAGAAAAAGGGGTCCCCAGCTATGGCTACACCTTC
CDR3: CASSQEKGVPSYGYTF

D: NA
J: TRBJ1-6
V: TRBV11-2
size: NA
DNA: TGTGCCAGCAGCTTAGATCAGGACGGAGATTCACCCCTCCACTTT
CDR3: CASSLDQDGDSPLHF

D: TRBD1
J: TRBJ2-5
V: TRBV7-2
size: few
DNA: TGTGCCAGCAGCCGCGACAGGGGCGGGGAGACCCAGTACTTC
CDR3: CASSRDRGGETQYF

D: NA
J: TRBJ2-5
V: TRBV25-1
size: NA
DNA: TGTGCCAGCAGTGAATTGCGGGGAGTAGAACAAGAGACCCAGTACTTC
CDR3: CASSELRGVEQETQYF

D: TRBD1
J: TRBJ1-2
V: TRBV6-5
size: NA
DNA: TGTGCCAGCAGTTACGGAGGACAGGGGAGCTATGGCTACACCTTC
CDR3: CASSYGGQGSYGYTF

D: NA
J: TRBJ2-7
V: TRBV13
size: NA
DNA: TGTGCCAGCACCCCGGGGAGGCTTGCGGCCTACGAGCAGTACTTC
CDR3: CASTPGRLAAYEQYF

D: TRBD1
J: TRBJ1-2
V: TRBV2
size: few
DNA: TGTGCCAGCAGGAGACAGGGGACGAACTATGGCTACACCTTC
CDR3: CASRRQGTNYGYTF